The 5 T cell receptor beta chains given below trace back to one sample, sequenced in a study of T cells in Graves' hyperthyroidism and ophthalmopathy. RNA transcripts were the template for amplifying TCR beta CDR3 regions. In the first-round RT-PCR of the TCR CDR3, the HTBI primer set was used. TCRdb re-called the multiplex PCR reads with MiXCR, one entry per CDR3 protein. Of almost 350,000 distinct CDR3 sequences listed, roughly 18% were seen once; the top ten hold around 15%. Input material: blood. The receptor source for this set is a middle-aged woman with Graves' ophthalmopathy.

This chain connects TRBV12-3 or TRBV12-4 to TRBJ2-7; 8 positions match TRBD1. The CDR3 covers 17 residues. Germline trimming cut 4 bases from V and 6 bases from J; bases unmatched to any gene: 17. The CDR3 loop is CASSSRNRGRGPGEQYF. The DNA for the CDR3 is TGTGCCAGCAGTTCCCGAAACCGCGGCAGGGGGCCGGGCGAGCAGTACTTC.

There are a few counts of this clonotype. V and J are TRBV12-3 or TRBV12-4 and TRBJ2-7; D is possibly TRBD2 (5 bases). V was trimmed by 4 bases and J by 4 bases, leaving 14 bases between them. This CDR3 has 14 residues. The CDR3 is CASSSSTTRYEQYF. Here the CDR3 DNA reads TGTGCCAGCAGTTCCTCGACTACGAGGTACGAGCAGTACTTC.

The chain carries TRBV6-1 and TRBJ2-7; TRBD1 matches 10 bases. There are 14 residues in the CDR3. Germline values: CDR1 MNHNS, CDR2 SASEGT. V trimming: 6 bases; J trimming: 3 bases; junction bases outside the gene matches: 5. DNA of the CDR3: TGTGCCAGCAGGTCTGGACAGGGGGTCTACGAGCAGTACTTC. As protein: CASRSGQGVYEQYF.

This clonotype was detected ten times or more. The chain is built from TRBV5-1 and TRBJ1-5; D is uncertain. CDR1 is SGHRS and CDR2 is YFSETQ in the germline V gene. V was cut by 5 bases and J by 5 bases, with 11 bases left in between. The CDR3 consists of 13 residues. CDR3 sequence: CASSTYTDQPQHF. CDR3 DNA: TGCGCCAGCAGTACCTACACGGATCAGCCCCAGCATTTT.

The chain is built from TRBV12-3 or TRBV12-4 and TRBJ2-5; D ambiguous. CDR3 size: 11 residues. Trimming removed 6 bases from V and 4 bases from J, with 6 bases in between. The CDR3 spells CASRVTETQYF. The CDR3 nucleotides are TGTGCCAGCAGAGTCACAGAGACCCAGTACTTC.